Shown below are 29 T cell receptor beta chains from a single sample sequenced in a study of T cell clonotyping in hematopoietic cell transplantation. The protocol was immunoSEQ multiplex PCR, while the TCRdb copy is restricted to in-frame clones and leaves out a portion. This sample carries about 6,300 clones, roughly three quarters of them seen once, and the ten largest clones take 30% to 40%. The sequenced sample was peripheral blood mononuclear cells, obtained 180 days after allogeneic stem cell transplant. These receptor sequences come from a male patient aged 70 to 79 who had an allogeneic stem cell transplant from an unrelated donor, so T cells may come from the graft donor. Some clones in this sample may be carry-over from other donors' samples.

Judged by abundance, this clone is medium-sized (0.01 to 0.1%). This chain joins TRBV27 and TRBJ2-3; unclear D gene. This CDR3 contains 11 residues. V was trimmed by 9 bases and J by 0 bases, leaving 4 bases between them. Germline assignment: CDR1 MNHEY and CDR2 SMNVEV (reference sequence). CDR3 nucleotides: TGTGCCAGGACGAGCACAGATACGCAGTATTTT. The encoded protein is CARTSTDTQYF.

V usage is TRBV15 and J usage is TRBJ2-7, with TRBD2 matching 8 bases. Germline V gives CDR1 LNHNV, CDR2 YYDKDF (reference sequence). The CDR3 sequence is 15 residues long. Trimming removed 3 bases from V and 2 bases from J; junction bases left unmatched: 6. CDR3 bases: TGTGCCACCAGCAGTTTTGTAGCGGGACCCTACGAGCAGTACTTC. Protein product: CATSSFVAGPYEQYF.

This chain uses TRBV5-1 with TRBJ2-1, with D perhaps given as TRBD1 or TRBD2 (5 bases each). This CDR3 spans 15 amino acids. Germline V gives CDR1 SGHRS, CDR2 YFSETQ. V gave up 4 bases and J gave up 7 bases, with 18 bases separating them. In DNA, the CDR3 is TGCGCCAGCAGCCCCCGAGCAGGGACGGGGAATGAGCAGTTCTTC. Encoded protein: CASSPRAGTGNEQFF. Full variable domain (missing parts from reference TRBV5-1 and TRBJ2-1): KAGVTQTPRYLIKTRGQQVTLSCSPISGHRSVSWYQQTPGQGLQFLFEYFSETQRNKGNFPGRFSGRQFSNSRSEMNVSTLELGDSALYLCASSPRAGTGNEQFFGPGTRLTVL.

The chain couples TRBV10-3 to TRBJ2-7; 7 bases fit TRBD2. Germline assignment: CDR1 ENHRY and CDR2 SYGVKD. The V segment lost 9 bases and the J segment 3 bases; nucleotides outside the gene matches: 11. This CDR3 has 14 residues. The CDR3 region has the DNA TGTGCCATTGGGGAGGGCGGCTGGGTCTACGAGCAGTACTTC. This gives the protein CAIGEGGWVYEQYF.

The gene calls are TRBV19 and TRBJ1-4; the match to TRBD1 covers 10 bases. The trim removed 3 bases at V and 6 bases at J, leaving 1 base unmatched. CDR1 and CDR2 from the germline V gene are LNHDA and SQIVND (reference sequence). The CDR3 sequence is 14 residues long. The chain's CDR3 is CASSIGQGDEKLFF. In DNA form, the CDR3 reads TGTGCCAGTAGTATCGGACAGGGGGATGAAAAACTGTTTTTT. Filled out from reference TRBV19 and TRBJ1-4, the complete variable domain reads DGGITQSPKYLFRKEGQNVTLSCEQNLNHDAMYWYRQDPGQGLRLIYYSQIVNDFQKGDIAEGYSVSREKKESFPLTVTSAQKNPTAFYLCASSIGQGDEKLFFGSGTQLSVL.

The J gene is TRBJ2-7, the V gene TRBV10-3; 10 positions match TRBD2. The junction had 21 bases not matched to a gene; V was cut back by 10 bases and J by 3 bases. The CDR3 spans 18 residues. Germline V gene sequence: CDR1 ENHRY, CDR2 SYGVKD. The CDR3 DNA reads TGTGCCACCGAGAGGGAGGCTAGCGGGAGTTCACCGAACTACGAGCAGTACTTC. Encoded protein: CATEREASGSSPNYEQYF.

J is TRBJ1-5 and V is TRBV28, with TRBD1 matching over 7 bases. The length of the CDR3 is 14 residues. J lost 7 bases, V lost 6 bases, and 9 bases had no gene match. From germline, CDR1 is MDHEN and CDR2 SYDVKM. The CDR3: CASSQGQRGQPQHF. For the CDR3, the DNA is TGTGCCAGCAGCCAGGGACAGAGGGGACAGCCCCAGCATTTT.

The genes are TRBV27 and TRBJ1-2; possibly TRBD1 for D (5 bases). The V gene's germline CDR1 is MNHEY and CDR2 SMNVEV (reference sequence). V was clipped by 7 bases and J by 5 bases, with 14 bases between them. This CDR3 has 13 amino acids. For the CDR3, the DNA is TGTGCCAGCACCCCTCGGGGGGGGTATGGCTACACCTTC. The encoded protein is CASTPRGGYGYTF.

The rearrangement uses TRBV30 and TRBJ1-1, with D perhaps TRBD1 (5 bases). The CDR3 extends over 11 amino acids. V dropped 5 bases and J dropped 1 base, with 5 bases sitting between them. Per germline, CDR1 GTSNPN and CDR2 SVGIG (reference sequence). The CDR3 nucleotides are TGTGCCTGGGACAGGAACACTGAAGCTTTCTTT. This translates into CAWDRNTEAFF.

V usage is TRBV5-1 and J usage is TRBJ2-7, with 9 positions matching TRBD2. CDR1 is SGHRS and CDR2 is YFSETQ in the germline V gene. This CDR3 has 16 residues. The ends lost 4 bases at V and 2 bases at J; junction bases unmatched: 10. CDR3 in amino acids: CASSDKASGITYEQYF. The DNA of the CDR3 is TGCGCCAGCAGCGATAAGGCTAGCGGGATAACCTACGAGCAGTACTTC.

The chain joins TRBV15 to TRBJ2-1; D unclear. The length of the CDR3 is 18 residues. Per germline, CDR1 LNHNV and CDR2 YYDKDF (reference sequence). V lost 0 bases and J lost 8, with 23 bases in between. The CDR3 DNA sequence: TGTGCCACCAGCAGAGATCTATCCGGGTCCCCGGAAGATCATGAGCAGTTCTTC. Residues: CATSRDLSGSPEDHEQFF.

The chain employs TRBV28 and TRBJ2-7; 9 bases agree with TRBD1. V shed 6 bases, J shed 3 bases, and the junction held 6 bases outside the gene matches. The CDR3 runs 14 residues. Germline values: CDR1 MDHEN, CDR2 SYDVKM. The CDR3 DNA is TGTGCCAGCAGGGATTTGGGACAGGGCTACGAGCAGTACTTC. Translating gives CASRDLGQGYEQYF.

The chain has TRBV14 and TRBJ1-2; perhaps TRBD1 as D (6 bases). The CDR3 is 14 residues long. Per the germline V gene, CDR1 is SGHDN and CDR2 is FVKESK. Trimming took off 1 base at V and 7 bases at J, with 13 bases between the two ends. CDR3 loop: CASSQVTGLGGYTF. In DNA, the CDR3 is TGTGCCAGCAGCCAAGTAACAGGGCTGGGTGGCTACACCTTC.

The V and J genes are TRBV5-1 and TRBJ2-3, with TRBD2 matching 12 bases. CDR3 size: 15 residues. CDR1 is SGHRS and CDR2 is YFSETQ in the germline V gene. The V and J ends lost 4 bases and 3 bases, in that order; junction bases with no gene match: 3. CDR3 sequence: CASSPGLAGTDTQYF. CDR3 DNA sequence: TGCGCCAGCAGCCCAGGACTAGCGGGAACAGATACGCAGTATTTT.

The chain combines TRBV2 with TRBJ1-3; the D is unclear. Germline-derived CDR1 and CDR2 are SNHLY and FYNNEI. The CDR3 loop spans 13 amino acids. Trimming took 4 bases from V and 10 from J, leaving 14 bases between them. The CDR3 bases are TGTGCCAGCAGTGTAAGGGTTTCGGAGACCATATATTTT. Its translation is CASSVRVSETIYF.

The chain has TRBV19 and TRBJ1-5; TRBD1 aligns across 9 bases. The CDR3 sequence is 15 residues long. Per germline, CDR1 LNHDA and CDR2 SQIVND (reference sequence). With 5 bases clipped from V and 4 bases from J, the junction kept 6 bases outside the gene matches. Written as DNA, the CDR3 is TGTGCCAGTAGTCCTCCCGGGACAGGGAATCAGCCCCAGCATTTT. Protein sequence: CASSPPGTGNQPQHF.

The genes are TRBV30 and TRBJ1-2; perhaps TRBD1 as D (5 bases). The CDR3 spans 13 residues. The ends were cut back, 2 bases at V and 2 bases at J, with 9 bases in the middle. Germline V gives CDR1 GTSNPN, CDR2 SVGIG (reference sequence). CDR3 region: CAWSLTENYGYTF. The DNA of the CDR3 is TGTGCCTGGAGTCTGACAGAGAACTATGGCTACACCTTC.

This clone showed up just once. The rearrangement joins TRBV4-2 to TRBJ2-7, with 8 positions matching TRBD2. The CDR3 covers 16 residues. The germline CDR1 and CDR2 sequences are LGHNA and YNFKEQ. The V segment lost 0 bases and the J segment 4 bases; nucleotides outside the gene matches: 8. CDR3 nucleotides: TGTGCCAGCAGCCAAGATGTCCAGCGGGAGTCTTACGAGCAGTACTTC. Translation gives CASSQDVQRESYEQYF.

Here the CDR3 reads CASSLGWGTQYF. The CDR3 DNA reads TGTGCCAGCAGTTTAGGTTGGGGGACCCAGTACTTC. The chain couples TRBV28 to TRBJ2-5; D not resolved. Germline V gene sequence: CDR1 MDHEN, CDR2 SYDVKM. The CDR3 covers 12 residues. The ends were cut back, 2 bases at V and 7 bases at J, with 8 bases in the middle.

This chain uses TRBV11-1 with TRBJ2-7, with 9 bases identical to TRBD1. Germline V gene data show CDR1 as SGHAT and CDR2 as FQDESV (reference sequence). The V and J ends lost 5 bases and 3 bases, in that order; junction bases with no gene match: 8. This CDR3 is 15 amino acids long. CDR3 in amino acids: CASSKDRGLRYEQYF. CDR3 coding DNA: TGTGCCAGCAGCAAGGACAGGGGATTGCGCTACGAGCAGTACTTC.

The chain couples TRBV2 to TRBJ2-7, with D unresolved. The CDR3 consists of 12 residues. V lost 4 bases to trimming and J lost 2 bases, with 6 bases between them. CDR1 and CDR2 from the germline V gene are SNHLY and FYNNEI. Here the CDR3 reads CASSAFAYEQYF. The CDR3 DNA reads TGTGCCAGCAGTGCATTTGCCTACGAGCAGTACTTC.

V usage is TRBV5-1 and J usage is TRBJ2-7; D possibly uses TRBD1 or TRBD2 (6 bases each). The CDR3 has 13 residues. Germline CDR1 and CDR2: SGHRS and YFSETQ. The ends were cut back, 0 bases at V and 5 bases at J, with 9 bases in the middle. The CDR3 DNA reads TGCGCCAGCAGCTTGGACAGGGAGGACGAGCAGTACTTC. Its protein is CASSLDREDEQYF.

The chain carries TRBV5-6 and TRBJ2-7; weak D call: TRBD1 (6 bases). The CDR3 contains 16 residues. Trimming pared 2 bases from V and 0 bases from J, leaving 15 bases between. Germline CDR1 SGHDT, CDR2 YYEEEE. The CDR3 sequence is CASSLQGQRSSYEQYF. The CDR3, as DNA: TGTGCCAGCAGCTTACAAGGACAGAGGAGCTCCTACGAGCAGTACTTC. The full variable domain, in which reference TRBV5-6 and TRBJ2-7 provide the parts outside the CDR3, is DAGVTQSPTHLIKTRGQQVTLRCSPKSGHDTVSWYQQALGQGPQFIFQYYEEEERQRGNFPDRFSGHQFPNYSSELNVNALLLGDSALYLCASSLQGQRSSYEQYFGPGTRLTVT.

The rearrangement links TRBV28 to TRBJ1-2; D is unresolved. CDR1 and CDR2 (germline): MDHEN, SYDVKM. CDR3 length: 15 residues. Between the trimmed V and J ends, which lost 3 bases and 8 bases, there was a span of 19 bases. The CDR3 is CASSLGAKSMGGYTF. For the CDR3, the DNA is TGTGCCAGCAGTTTGGGAGCGAAATCAATGGGAGGCTACACCTTC.

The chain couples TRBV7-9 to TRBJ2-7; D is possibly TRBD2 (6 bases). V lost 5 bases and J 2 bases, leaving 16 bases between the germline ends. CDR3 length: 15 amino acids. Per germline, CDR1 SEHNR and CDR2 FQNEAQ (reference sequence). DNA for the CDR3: TGTGCCAGCAGCCTTGGCCTCCGGGAGCCCTACGAGCAGTACTTC. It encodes CASSLGLREPYEQYF.

The CDR3 DNA sequence: TGCGCCAGCAGCTTCTCCCAGGACTACGAGCAGTACTTC. This codes for CASSFSQDYEQYF. V gene TRBV5-1 combines with J gene TRBJ2-7; no definite D call. The length of the CDR3 is 13 residues. Germline-derived CDR1 and CDR2 are SGHRS and YFSETQ. The V gene lost 2 bases and the J gene lost 3 bases, with 9 bases spanning the gap.

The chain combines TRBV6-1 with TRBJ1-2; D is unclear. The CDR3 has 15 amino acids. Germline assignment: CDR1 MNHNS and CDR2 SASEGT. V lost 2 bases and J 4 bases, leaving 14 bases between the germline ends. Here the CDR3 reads CASSEYPSGFYGYTF. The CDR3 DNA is TGTGCCAGCAGTGAATACCCTTCAGGATTCTATGGCTACACCTTC.

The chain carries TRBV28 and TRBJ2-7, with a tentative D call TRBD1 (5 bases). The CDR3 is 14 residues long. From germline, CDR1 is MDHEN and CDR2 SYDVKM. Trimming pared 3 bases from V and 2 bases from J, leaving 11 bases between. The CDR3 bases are TGTGCCAGCAGTTTGGCAGGGTCGGCCTACGAGCAGTACTTC. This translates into CASSLAGSAYEQYF.

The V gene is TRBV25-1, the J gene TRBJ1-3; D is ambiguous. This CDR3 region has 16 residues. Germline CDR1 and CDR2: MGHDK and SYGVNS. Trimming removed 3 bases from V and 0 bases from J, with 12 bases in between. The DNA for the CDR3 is TGTGCCAGCAGTGACCCAGTGGCAGGCTCTGGAAACACCATATATTTT. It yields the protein CASSDPVAGSGNTIYF.